The 17 T cell receptor beta chains in this list originate from one sample, sequenced in a study of blood T cell repertoires in COVID-19. Sequencing used immunoSEQ multiplex PCR; TCRdb keeps in-frame clones, though not all of them. The data show just under 75,000 clones, with over 70% seen just once and approximately 2.4% held by the top ten. The sequencing input was peripheral blood. The origin of the receptors is a man older than 75 with active or convalescent COVID-19.

The V and J genes are TRBV12-5 and TRBJ2-5, with TRBD2 matching 10 bases. The V gene's germline CDR1 is LGHNT and CDR2 FRNRAP. Trimming took 0 bases from V and 0 from J; bases not matched to a gene: 16. The CDR3 length is 21 residues. The CDR3 coding sequence is TGTGCTAGTGGTTTGGTACCTCGTCGACTCCTAGCGGGAGAGTACCAAGAGACCCAGTACTTC. Its protein product is CASGLVPRRLLAGEYQETQYF. Using reference TRBV12-5 and TRBJ2-5 for the parts outside the CDR3, the full variable domain is DARVTQTPRHKVTEMGQEVTMRCQPILGHNTVFWYRQTMMQGLELLAYFRNRAPLDDSGMPKDRFSAEMPDATLATLKIQPSEPRDSAVYFCASGLVPRRLLAGEYQETQYFGPGTRLLVL.

For the CDR3, the DNA is TGCGCCAGCAGCCAAGAAACCTACCAGGGTACGCAGTATTTT. Translating gives CASSQETYQGTQYF. V and J are TRBV4-1 and TRBJ2-3; weak D call: TRBD1 (5 bases). Germline assignment: CDR1 MGHRA and CDR2 YSYEKL. The ends were cut back, 0 bases at V and 8 bases at J, with 12 bases in the middle. The CDR3 sequence is 14 residues long.

The rearrangement joins TRBV9 to TRBJ2-7; 8 bases align to TRBD1. Germline CDR1 and CDR2: SGDLS and YYNGEE. The CDR3 spans 15 residues. V lost 4 bases and J lost 3; bases outside the gene matches: 9. Here the CDR3 reads CASSPSGTGYYEQYF. CDR3 sequence (DNA): TGTGCCAGCAGCCCATCCGGGACAGGATACTACGAGCAGTACTTC. Based on the CDR3 plus reference TRBV9 and TRBJ2-7, the full variable domain is DSGVTQTPKHLITATGQRVTLRCSPRSGDLSVYWYQQSLDQGLQFLIQYYNGEERAKGNILERFSAQQFPDLHSELNLSSLELGDSALYFCASSPSGTGYYEQYFGPGTRLTVT.

This rearrangement joins TRBV7-2 to TRBJ1-6, with D perhaps TRBD1 (5 bases). The CDR3 consists of 15 residues. V was pared by 1 base and J by 10 bases, with 14 bases between. Per the germline V gene, CDR1 is SGHTA and CDR2 is FQGNSA. The chain's CDR3 is CASSLVKSGLSPLHF. CDR3 DNA sequence: TGTGCCAGCAGCTTAGTTAAGTCGGGACTATCACCCCTCCACTTT.

This chain connects TRBV10-2 to TRBJ2-5; 7 bases map to TRBD2. There are 18 residues in the CDR3. From germline, CDR1 is WSHSY and CDR2 SAAADI. After removal of 0 bases from V and 1 base from J, the junction contained 11 bases not matched to a gene. For the CDR3, the DNA is TGCGCCAGCAGTGAGTCGAGATATTCCACTAGCGCCCAAGAGACCCAGTACTTC. Protein product: CASSESRYSTSAQETQYF.

The rearrangement joins TRBV18 to TRBJ2-2; TRBD1 might be the D (5 bases). The V gene's germline CDR1 is KGHSH and CDR2 LQKENI. This CDR3 spans 13 amino acids. Between the trimmed V and J ends, which lost 3 bases and 7 bases, there was a span of 9 bases. The DNA for the CDR3 is TGTGCCAGCTCACCCAGGGCCGTCGGGGAGCTGTTTTTT. Protein product: CASSPRAVGELFF. Full variable domain (remainder filled in from reference TRBV18 and TRBJ2-2): NAGVMQNPRHLVRRRGQEARLRCSPMKGHSHVYWYRQLPEEGLKFMVYLQKENIIDESGMPKERFSAEFPKEGPSILRIQQVVRGDSAAYFCASSPRAVGELFFGEGSRLTVL.

V and J are TRBV5-6 and TRBJ2-2; 8 bases fit TRBD1. CDR1 and CDR2 (germline): SGHDT, YYEEEE. This CDR3 is 15 amino acids long. After removal of 0 bases from V and 3 bases from J, the junction contained 1 base not matched to a gene. In nucleotides, the CDR3 is TGTGCCAGCAGCTTGGTGGGACAGGACACCGGGGAGCTGTTTTTT. This translates into CASSLVGQDTGELFF.

This clone appeared once. This chain links TRBV5-1 with TRBJ1-6; D unclear. V gave up 2 bases and J gave up 8 bases, with 5 bases separating them. CDR1 SGHRS and CDR2 YFSETQ come from the germline V gene. This CDR3 comprises 12 residues. Here the CDR3 DNA reads TGCGCCAGCAGCTTCCCTGATTCACCCCTCCACTTT. As protein: CASSFPDSPLHF. The full variable domain, its missing parts supplied by reference TRBV5-1 and TRBJ1-6, is KAGVTQTPRYLIKTRGQQVTLSCSPISGHRSVSWYQQTPGQGLQFLFEYFSETQRNKGNFPGRFSGRQFSNSRSEMNVSTLELGDSALYLCASSFPDSPLHFGNGTRLTVT.

The chain combines TRBV6-6 with TRBJ2-7; TRBD1 matches 11 bases. V was clipped by 8 bases and J by 7 bases; unmatched bases: 4. Germline V CDR1 and CDR2: MNHNY, SVGAGI (reference sequence). This CDR3 spans 12 amino acids. The CDR3 region is CASRDRGFEQYF. CDR3 bases: TGTGCCAGCCGGGACAGGGGGTTTGAGCAGTACTTC.

The V and J genes are TRBV3-1 (or the pseudogene TRBV3-2) and TRBJ2-7; 10 nucleotides match TRBD2. The length of the CDR3 is 15 residues. With V trimmed by 4 bases and J by 3 bases, 6 bases remained unmatched. Germline-derived CDR1 and CDR2 are LGHDT and YNNKEL (reference sequence). The CDR3 loop is CASSPWTSGNYEQYF. The CDR3 DNA follows: TGTGCCAGCAGCCCGTGGACTAGCGGAAACTACGAGCAGTACTTC.

The V gene is TRBV14, the J gene TRBJ2-6, with D perhaps matching TRBD1 (5 bases). The CDR3 runs 18 residues. Germline CDR1 SGHDN, CDR2 FVKESK. The V end was cut by 4 bases, the J end by 0 bases, with 16 bases between. This chain's CDR3 is CASSPLQGRTSGANVLTF. The DNA for the CDR3 is TGTGCCAGCAGCCCCTTGCAGGGTCGGACCTCTGGGGCCAACGTCCTGACTTTC. Supplemented by reference TRBV14 and TRBJ2-6, the full variable domain reads EAGVTQFPSHSVIEKGQTVTLRCDPISGHDNLYWYRRVMGKEIKFLLHFVKESKQDESGMPNNRFLAERTGGTYSTLKVQPAELEDSGVYFCASSPLQGRTSGANVLTFGAGSRLTVL.

The CDR3 DNA is TGCAGTGCTAGTGACGGGACTAGAAGTGAATCCGAGCAGTACTTC. Amino acid sequence: CSASDGTRSESEQYF. The chain combines TRBV20-1 with TRBJ2-7, with 8 bases identical to TRBD2. CDR1 and CDR2 (germline): DFQATT, SNEGSKA (reference sequence). V trimming: 3 bases; J trimming: 6 bases; junction bases outside the gene matches: 13. CDR3 size: 15 residues.

The chain has TRBV30 and TRBJ1-5, with a weak D call TRBD1 (6 bases). V was pared by 0 bases and J by 6 bases, with 15 bases between. CDR1 is GTSNPN and CDR2 is SVGIG in the germline V gene (reference sequence). The CDR3 totals 15 residues. The CDR3 coding sequence is TGTGCCTGGAGTGTACAGGGCAGGGGAAGTCAGCCCCAGCATTTT. It encodes CAWSVQGRGSQPQHF.

The chain has TRBV14 and TRBJ2-6; TRBD1 aligns across 7 bases. The germline CDR1 and CDR2 sequences are SGHDN and FVKESK. This CDR3 has 19 residues. With 1 base clipped from V and 0 bases from J, the junction kept 9 bases outside the gene matches. DNA of the CDR3: TGTGCCAGCAGCCAAGGAGTAGGGGGCCTATTCTCTGGGGCCAACGTCCTGACTTTC. Amino acid sequence: CASSQGVGGLFSGANVLTF.

This chain links TRBV30 with TRBJ1-6; 7 bases fit TRBD1. Germline V gene sequence: CDR1 GTSNPN, CDR2 SVGIG (reference sequence). V dropped 2 bases and J dropped 6; count of bases not matched to a gene: 4. This CDR3 is built from 14 residues. CDR3 region: CAWSIQGGNSPLHF. CDR3 bases: TGTGCCTGGAGTATCCAGGGGGGTAATTCACCCCTCCACTTT.

The chain has TRBV18 and TRBJ2-1; 9 bases fit TRBD1. V lost 0 bases, J lost 9 bases, and 6 bases stayed unmatched. CDR3 size: 15 residues. Per germline, CDR1 KGHSH and CDR2 LQKENI. CDR3 protein: CASSPPGTGRIEQFF. As DNA, the CDR3 is TGTGCCAGCTCACCACCTGGGACAGGGAGAATTGAGCAGTTCTTC.

The chain carries TRBV6-2 or TRBV6-3 and TRBJ2-3; TRBD2 matches at 7 bases. The CDR3 totals 13 residues. Germline values: CDR1 MNHEY, CDR2 SVGEGT. V shed 4 bases, J shed 9 bases, and the junction held 7 bases outside the gene matches. The CDR3 nucleotides read TGTGCCAGCAGTTGGGGACTAAGGGAGACGCAGTATTTT. Protein: CASSWGLRETQYF.